The 27 T cell receptor beta chains below all came from one sample that was sequenced in a study of T-cell memory formation after mild COVID-19. From the 5' RACE reads, TCRdb called clonotypes with MiXCR, one entry per CDR3 protein. The top ten clones hold over 40% of a sample with tens of thousands of distinct CDR3 sequences, approximately 25% of them seen once. What was sequenced was PBMCs or a T cell subset sorted from them (not recorded which). Source of these receptors: a man between 18 and 29 years old who had mild COVID-19 (a few samples of this study predate the infection). Cell type and time point are not known.

This clonotype was seen only a few times. The chain couples TRBV4-3 to TRBJ1-2; D might be TRBD1 (5 bases). With 1 base removed from V and 7 bases from J, the gap between germline ends came to 19 bases. In germline, CDR1 is LGHNA, CDR2 YSLEER. This CDR3 spans 16 amino acids. CDR3 residues: CASSQVAWDSGSGYTF. Here the CDR3 DNA reads TGCGCCAGCAGCCAAGTTGCCTGGGACTCAGGGAGTGGCTACACCTTC.

The V call is TRBV7-9, the J call TRBJ2-7, with D possibly matching TRBD1 (6 bases). Germline CDR1 reads SEHNR; CDR2 reads FQNEAQ (reference sequence). The CDR3 is made up of 15 amino acids. V lost 5 bases and J lost 0, with 14 bases in between. CDR3 nucleotide sequence: TGTGCCAGCAGCACCCTTGGACAGAGCTCCTACGAGCAGTACGTC. Translated, it gives CASSTLGQSSYEQYV.

The J gene is TRBJ2-5, the V gene TRBV12-3 or TRBV12-4, with D uncertain. Trimming took 6 bases from V and 1 from J, leaving 9 bases between them. This CDR3 region has 13 residues. The CDR3 protein is CASRDKLQETQYF. DNA of the CDR3: TGTGCCAGCAGGGATAAACTCCAAGAGACCCAGTACTTC.

The rearrangement links TRBV3-1 to TRBJ2-7, with TRBD1 as a possible D gene (5 bases). Germline lookup yields CDR1 LGHDT and CDR2 YNNKEL (reference sequence). CDR3 length: 14 residues. V lost 3 bases and J 5 bases, leaving 14 bases between the germline ends. This CDR3 reads CASSHTGLLDEQYV. In DNA form, the CDR3 reads TGTGCCAGCAGCCATACAGGTCTTCTGGACGAGCAGTACGTC.

Only a few counts were recorded for this clonotype. This chain uses TRBV2 with TRBJ2-4; D might be TRBD1 (6 bases). Germline V CDR1 and CDR2: SNHLY, FYNNEI. CDR3 length equals 15 residues. V lost 7 bases, J lost 0 bases, and 13 bases lay in between. CDR3 nucleotide sequence: TGTGCCAGCATCAAGGACAGTATAGCCAAAAACATTCAGTACTTC. Residues: CASIKDSIAKNIQYF.

This clonotype was counted between two and nine times. The V and J genes are TRBV10-1 and TRBJ2-2; 9 nucleotides align to TRBD1. The length of the CDR3 is 16 residues. The germline gives CDR1 WNHNN, CDR2 SYGVQD (reference sequence). V lost 3 bases and J lost 3; bases outside the gene matches: 5. CDR3 residues: CASSDPGQGYTGELFF. CDR3 in DNA: TGCGCCAGCAGTGATCCGGGACAGGGATACACCGGGGAGCTGTTTTTT.

The chain has TRBV15 and TRBJ2-2; 11 nucleotides line up with TRBD1. Looked up from germline, CDR1 is LNHNV and CDR2 is YYDKDF (reference sequence). Unmatched junction bases numbered 7, after V lost 4 bases and J lost 0 bases. CDR3 length: 18 amino acids. The CDR3 nucleotides are TGTGCCACCAGCACCGGGGACAGGGGGACCGCGAACACCGGGGAGCTGTTTTTT. It specifies CATSTGDRGTANTGELFF.

Note on this clonotype: A much larger clone differs from this one at a single base, so this may be a read error. The rearrangement joins TRBV7-9 to TRBJ1-1, with D perhaps TRBD1 (5 bases). CDR3 length: 11 residues. The ends were cut back, 5 bases at V and 9 bases at J, with 10 bases in the middle. Germline V gives CDR1 SEHNR, CDR2 FQNEAQ (reference sequence). CDR3 bases: TGTGCCAGCAGCCGGGGGACTAAAGCTTTCTTT. Translating it yields CASSRGTKAFF.

The rearrangement uses TRBV4-1 and TRBJ2-7; 7 positions match TRBD1. This CDR3 comprises 15 residues. Per germline, CDR1 MGHRA and CDR2 YSYEKL. Trimming cost V 3 bases and J 3 bases; bases outside gene matches: 8. DNA for the CDR3: TGCGCCAGCAGCCAGACGACAGGGATACTCTACGAGCAGTACTTC. Translating it yields CASSQTTGILYEQYF.

V is TRBV15 and J is TRBJ2-7; 7 bases fit TRBD2. Trimming removed 0 bases from V and 0 bases from J; junction bases left unmatched: 8. The CDR3 is 17 residues long. Germline V lookup: CDR1 LNHNV, CDR2 YYDKDF (reference sequence). The CDR3 sequence is CATSRERAGSSSYEQYF. In nucleotides, the CDR3 is TGTGCCACCAGCAGAGAAAGAGCGGGGTCGAGCTCCTACGAGCAGTACTTC.

This clonotype was detected a few times. The chain employs TRBV5-1 and TRBJ2-3; D not certain. Trimming cost V 3 bases and J 2 bases, with 13 bases left between them. Germline loops: CDR1 SGHRS, CDR2 YFSETQ. The CDR3 contains 15 residues. Here the CDR3 reads CASSYSGELTDTQYF. The CDR3 DNA follows: TGCGCCAGCAGCTACTCAGGAGAACTCACAGATACGCAGTATTTT.

This clonotype was seen more than once but under ten times. This chain uses TRBV4-1 with TRBJ2-1; D might be TRBD1 (5 bases). The CDR3 length is 13 residues. CDR1 and CDR2 (germline): MGHRA, YSYEKL. Trimming shortened V by 4 bases and J by 10 bases, and 14 bases separated the two germline ends. The CDR3 DNA sequence: TGCGCCAGCAGCCCGAATAGGGGCAGCGAGCAGTTCTTC. Protein product: CASSPNRGSEQFF.

The rearrangement uses TRBV4-2 and TRBJ1-2, with D possibly matching TRBD1 (6 bases). The CDR3 is 12 residues long. Per germline, CDR1 LGHNA and CDR2 YNFKEQ. V was shortened by 6 bases and J by 8 bases, with 13 bases between the two germline ends. The CDR3 protein is CASRTGFGGYTF. CDR3 coding DNA: TGTGCCAGCAGAACAGGGTTTGGAGGCTACACCTTC.

This clonotype was found a few times. The chain uses TRBV24-1 and TRBJ1-5; tentatively, D is TRBD1 (5 bases). CDR3 length: 16 residues. Deletions cut 1 base from V and 2 bases from J, with 11 bases between. The germline V gene has CDR1 KGHDR and CDR2 SFDVKD. CDR3 DNA: TGTGCCACCAGTGATTTCTCCAGGGTTCGCAATCAGCCCCAGCATTTT. As protein: CATSDFSRVRNQPQHF.

The V and J genes are TRBV4-1 and TRBJ2-5; 7 bases are a match to TRBD2. The ends lost 1 base at V and 3 bases at J; junction bases unmatched: 5. There are 15 residues in the CDR3. The germline V gene has CDR1 MGHRA and CDR2 YSYEKL. The CDR3 spells CASSQVAGEKETQYF. DNA for the CDR3: TGCGCCAGCAGCCAAGTTGCGGGGGAGAAAGAGACCCAGTACTTC.

The rearrangement uses TRBV5-1 and TRBJ2-3; 8 nucleotides match TRBD1. The germline CDR1 and CDR2 sequences are SGHRS and YFSETQ. The CDR3 length is 15 residues. V was pared by 4 bases and J by 2 bases, with 6 bases of the junction left unmatched. CDR3 nucleotides: TGCGCCAGCAGCCCCGGGACAGGAAACACAGATACGCAGTATTTT. This codes for CASSPGTGNTDTQYF.

This clonotype occurred a few times. The rearrangement links TRBV7-9 to TRBJ1-6; 9 bases fit TRBD1. CDR1 is SEHNR, CDR2 FQNEAQ, per germline (reference sequence). The CDR3 has 16 residues. Losses at the gene ends were 3 bases for V and 8 bases for J; bases not matched to a gene: 8. CDR3 in amino acids: CASSFSGQGFYSPLHF. As DNA, the CDR3 is TGTGCCAGCAGCTTCTCGGGACAGGGATTCTATTCACCCCTCCACTTT.

This chain joins TRBV29-1 and TRBJ2-5; 8 bases are shared with TRBD2. CDR3 size: 13 residues. CDR1 and CDR2 from the germline V gene are SQVTM and ANQGSEA. V gave up 4 bases and J gave up 4 bases; unmatched junction bases: 5. The CDR3 region has the DNA TGCAGCGTTGTTAGCGGGGAGTCAGAGACCCAGTACTTC. It translates to CSVVSGESETQYF.

V gene TRBV4-3 combines with J gene TRBJ2-2; 7 nucleotides agree with TRBD2. The CDR3 covers 17 residues. Germline V gene sequence: CDR1 LGHNA, CDR2 YSLEER. The V segment lost 4 bases and the J segment 6 bases; nucleotides outside the gene matches: 14. CDR3: CASSRATLLAGAGELFF. The CDR3 DNA reads as TGCGCCAGCAGCCGCGCGACACTTCTGGCGGGAGCCGGGGAGCTGTTTTTT.

The genes are TRBV28 and TRBJ2-6, with unresolved D. The CDR3 is 16 amino acids. Germline V gene sequence: CDR1 MDHEN, CDR2 SYDVKM. Trimming took 5 bases from V and 0 from J, leaving 11 bases between them. CDR3 in amino acids: CASSLGRFSGANVLTF. The CDR3 DNA reads as TGTGCCAGCAGTCTGGGCCGGTTCTCTGGGGCCAACGTCCTGACTTTC.

This clonotype was recorded a few times. J is TRBJ2-1 and V is TRBV7-9, with 16 bases lining up with TRBD2. This CDR3 has 18 amino acids. V lost 6 bases, J lost 5 bases, and 10 bases stayed unmatched. The germline V gene encodes CDR1 SEHNR and CDR2 FQNEAQ (reference sequence). CDR3 in amino acids: CASSPPGLAGGQDNEQFF. Here the CDR3 DNA reads TGTGCCAGCAGTCCGCCGGGACTAGCGGGGGGGCAAGACAATGAGCAGTTCTTC.

The chain recombines TRBV29-1 with TRBJ1-1; 7 nucleotides align to TRBD1. J was trimmed by 1 base and V by 5 bases; bases with no gene match: 4. Per germline, CDR1 SQVTM and CDR2 ANQGSEA. The CDR3 has 13 residues. The CDR3 nucleotides are TGCAGCGTTCGGCAGGGGGAGAACACTGAAGCTTTCTTT. Translation: CSVRQGENTEAFF. Full variable domain (outside the CDR3, taken from reference TRBV29-1 and TRBJ1-1): SAVISQKPSRDICQRGTSLTIQCQVDSQVTMMFWYRQQPGQSLTLIATANQGSEATYESGFVIDKFPISRPNLTFSTLTVSNMSPEDSSIYLCSVRQGENTEAFFGQGTRLTVV.

This rearrangement joins TRBV6-5 to TRBJ1-2, with TRBD1 identical over 7 bases. Per the germline V gene, CDR1 is MNHEY and CDR2 is SVGAGI. This CDR3 has 13 amino acids. V lost 10 bases to trimming and J lost 5 bases; unmatched junction nucleotides: 10. CDR3 region: CATLNRGSYGYTF. CDR3 bases: TGTGCCACCTTAAACAGGGGCTCATATGGCTACACCTTC.

CDR3 DNA: TGTGCCAGCAGCCCGATAGGGCGGGGGAGCGACAATGAGCAGTTCTTC. Its translation is CASSPIGRGSDNEQFF. The genes are TRBV11-3 and TRBJ2-1; TRBD2 matches 7 bases. Germline loops: CDR1 SGHNT, CDR2 YENEEA. This CDR3 comprises 16 residues. The J segment lost 5 bases and the V segment lost 5 bases, leaving 12 bases of the junction unmatched.

Details on this clonotype: Compared with germline, one end of the junction differs, possibly owing to a read error. The chain employs TRBV6-6 and TRBJ1-5, with D possibly matching TRBD1 (6 bases). CDR1 is MNHNY and CDR2 is SVGAGI in the germline V gene (reference sequence). The CDR3 is 15 residues long. The CDR3 protein is CASSYGTGGNQPQHF. As DNA, the CDR3 is TGTGCCAGCAGTTACGGGACTGGGGGCAACCAGCCCCAGCATTTT.

This clonotype came up a few times. V gene TRBV6-5 combines with J gene TRBJ2-2, with 7 bases that match TRBD1. The germline V gene encodes CDR1 MNHEY and CDR2 SVGAGI. The CDR3 contains 17 residues. The V and J ends lost 6 bases and 5 bases, in that order; junction bases with no gene match: 15. The chain's CDR3 is CASRVGTDSWLTGELFF. CDR3 DNA sequence: TGTGCCAGCAGGGTTGGGACAGACAGTTGGTTGACCGGGGAGCTGTTTTTT.

There are a few counts of this clonotype. The rearrangement uses TRBV13 and TRBJ2-3; D is ambiguous. Looked up from germline, CDR1 is PRHDT and CDR2 is FYEKMQ (reference sequence). The CDR3 covers 12 residues. The V and J ends lost 4 bases and 5 bases respectively, with 7 bases between them. CDR3 nucleotides: TGTGCCAGCAGCTCGAAGGTAGATACGCAGTATTTT. This encodes CASSSKVDTQYF.